This TCR beta chain comes out of a study of blood T cell repertoires in COVID-19. As for the study in general: Researchers got acute and convalescent COVID-19 samples from the United States, Italy and Spain. PBMCs, B-cell-depleted T cells, or T cells were the source of the cDNA or gDNA that made up the material.

From germline, CDR1 is SEHNR and CDR2 FQNEAQ (reference sequence). V shed 5 bases and J shed 2 bases, with 21 bases lying between them. The CDR3 has 17 amino acids. As handled by the study authors: Estimated nucleated cell counts came from reference gene primer amplification. Method: immunoSEQ multiplex PCR; TCRdb's copy keeps in-frame clones and lacks some. The V and J calls and clone size were taken over from that table, and D and trimming were inferred from the DNA. Of 80,000 or so clones in the sample, about 89% were seen once. The chain is built from TRBV7-9 and TRBJ1-2, with D possibly TRBD1 on 6 matching bases. Specimen: peripheral blood. This receptor was identified in a woman aged 55-69 years with acute or convalescent COVID-19. CDR3: CASSRRDTPFPNYGYTF. The CDR3 DNA sequence: TGTGCCAGCAGCCGACGGGACACCCCTTTCCCCAACTATGGCTACACCTTC. The full variable domain, rest sourced from reference TRBV7-9 and TRBJ1-2, is DTGVSQNPRHKITKRGQNVTFRCDPISEHNRLYWYRQTLGQGPEFLTYFQNEAQLEKSRLLSDRFSAERPKGSFSTLEIQRTEQGDSAMYLCASSRRDTPFPNYGYTFGSGTRLTVV.